This is a list of T cell receptor beta chains from one sample in a study of blood T cell repertoires in COVID-19. The method was immunoSEQ multiplex PCR; TCRdb's version includes in-frame clones alone and lacks a portion of them. The data hold about 310,000 clones, with over 85% observed a single time. Material for sequencing was PBMCs or T cells enriched from blood (not recorded which). The receptors originated from a woman aged 25 to 39 who had recovered from COVID-19. Each CDR3 is given with its conserved first and last residue.

j_gene,v_gene,CDR3aa
TRBJ1-5,TRBV27,CASSPDRGGVGSNQPQHF
TRBJ2-3,TRBV11-2,CASRPISGTSERTDTQYF
TRBJ2-3,TRBV3-1/TRBV3-2,CASSQERTVRGIDTQYF
TRBJ2-2,TRBV11-3,CASSPGNTGELFF
TRBJ1-5,TRBV29-1,CSVVDTTGQPQHF
TRBJ2-1,TRBV7-2,CASSLDRGAYNEQFF
TRBJ1-3,TRBV28,CASSYLRFAGNTIYF
TRBJ2-3,TRBV27,CASSILVGADTQYF
TRBJ2-7,TRBV7-9,CASGAVGNYEQYF
TRBJ1-6,TRBV7-2,CASSPRTGDNSPLHF
TRBJ1-2,TRBV27,CASSLSYVRRALSGYTF